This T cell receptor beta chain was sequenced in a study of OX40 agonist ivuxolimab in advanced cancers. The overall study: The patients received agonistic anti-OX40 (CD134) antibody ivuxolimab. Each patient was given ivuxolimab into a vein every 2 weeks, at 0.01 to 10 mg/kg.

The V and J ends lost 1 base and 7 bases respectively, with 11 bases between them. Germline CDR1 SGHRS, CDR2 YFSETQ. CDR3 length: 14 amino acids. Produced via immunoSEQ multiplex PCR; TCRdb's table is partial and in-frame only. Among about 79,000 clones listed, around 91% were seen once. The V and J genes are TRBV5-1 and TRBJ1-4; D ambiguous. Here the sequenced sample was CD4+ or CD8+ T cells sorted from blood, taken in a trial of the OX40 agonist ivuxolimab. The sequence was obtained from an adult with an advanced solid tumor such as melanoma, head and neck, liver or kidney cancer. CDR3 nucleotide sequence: TGCGCCAGCAGCTTGATGGGGTCAGGTGAAAAACTGTTTTTT. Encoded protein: CASSLMGSGEKLFF.